The sequence of this T cell receptor (beta chain) was determined in a study of blood T cell repertoires in COVID-19. Study overall: Nucleic acid was either cDNA or gDNA, and it came from T cells, B-cell-depleted T cells, or PBMCs.

Original processing methods: Amplification with reference gene primers provided the estimates of nucleated cell counts. Clones were sequenced by immunoSEQ multiplex PCR, and TCRdb holds only the in-frame ones, with some missing. The DNA was the basis for D and trimming; V, J and clone size are from that table. The sample lists under 300,000 clones; approximately 80% were seen once. From germline, CDR1 is MNHNY and CDR2 SVGAGI (reference sequence). Trimming took 0 bases from V and 3 from J, leaving 6 bases between them. This CDR3 is 13 amino acids long. The sequencing input was peripheral blood. The chain joins TRBV6-6 to TRBJ2-7; D uncertain. This TCR was sampled from a woman aged 40 to 50 who had recovered from COVID-19. The CDR3 here is CASSYSTLYEQYF. The DNA of the CDR3 is TGTGCCAGCAGTTACTCGACTCTCTACGAGCAGTACTTC.